Listed here are 13 T cell receptor beta chains from one sample, sequenced in a study of blood T cell repertoires in COVID-19 (TCRdb year 2020). Library method: the immunoSEQ multiplex PCR assay. Held by TCRdb, this immuneACCESS table contains in-frame sequences only and omits some clones. Under half of the omission traces to an unresolved V gene where checked; the cause of the rest is unknown. The sample data list about 30,000 clones, and around 67% of these were observed just once. The leading ten clones occupy less than 20% of the sample. What was sequenced was peripheral blood. These receptors were collected from a human donor in a cohort sampled during active COVID-19.

The gene calls are TRBV6-5 and TRBJ2-5; the match to TRBD1 covers 8 bases. The germline V gene has CDR1 MNHEY and CDR2 SVGAGI. This CDR3 spans 15 amino acids. Germline trimming cut 6 bases from V and 2 bases from J; bases unmatched to any gene: 8. The CDR3 loop is CASSRTGNGQETQYF. CDR3 bases: TGTGCCAGCAGCCGGACAGGGAATGGGCAAGAGACCCAGTACTTC.

This clone turned up a few times. The J gene is TRBJ2-2, the V gene TRBV7-2; 7 positions match TRBD2. Germline CDR1 SGHTA, CDR2 FQGNSA. CDR3 length: 16 residues. Germline trimming cut 2 bases from V and 4 bases from J; bases unmatched to any gene: 7. CDR3 nucleotide sequence: TGTGCCAGCAGCTTACCCGCGGGGGTGGGCACCGGGGAGCTGTTTTTT. Encoded protein: CASSLPAGVGTGELFF.

The sample holds a few counts of this clone. The chain combines TRBV10-1 with TRBJ2-5, with TRBD2 matching 7 bases. Unmatched junction bases numbered 2, after V lost 4 bases and J lost 3 bases. The CDR3 is 13 amino acids. Looked up from germline, CDR1 is WNHNN and CDR2 is SYGVQD (reference sequence). For the CDR3, the DNA is TGCGCCAGCAGTGCTGCGGGAGAAGAGACCCAGTACTTC. Translating it yields CASSAAGEETQYF.

The J gene is TRBJ1-2, the V gene TRBV10-1, with 7 nucleotides matching TRBD1. CDR1 and CDR2 (germline): WNHNN, SYGVQD (reference sequence). With 8 bases clipped from V and 8 bases from J, the junction kept 11 bases outside the gene matches. CDR3 length: 13 residues. The CDR3 nucleotides read TGCGCCAGCGAAGGAGGGACAGTGAGGGGCTACACCTTC. It encodes CASEGGTVRGYTF.

The chain employs TRBV7-9 and TRBJ2-7; D gene unclear. CDR1 SEHNR and CDR2 FQNEAQ come from the germline V gene (reference sequence). The V end was cut by 6 bases, the J end by 3 bases, with 6 bases between. The CDR3 is 11 residues long. The CDR3 protein is CASRLNYEQYF. CDR3 nucleotide sequence: TGTGCCAGCAGACTAAACTACGAGCAGTACTTC. Full variable domain (rest looked up from reference TRBV7-9 and TRBJ2-7): DTGVSQNPRHKITKRGQNVTFRCDPISEHNRLYWYRQTLGQGPEFLTYFQNEAQLEKSRLLSDRFSAERPKGSFSTLEIQRTEQGDSAMYLCASRLNYEQYFGPGTRLTVT.

By share, this clone counts as large (0.1 to 1%). The CDR3 nucleotides are TGTGCCAGCAGCCCAGGGGCAGCCGACCGGGAGCTGTTTTTT. Translation gives CASSPGAADRELFF. V and J are TRBV7-3 and TRBJ2-2; tentative D call: TRBD1 (6 bases). Trimming shortened V by 5 bases and J by 9 bases, and 16 bases separated the two germline ends. Germline V gene lookup returns CDR1 SGHTA and CDR2 FQGTGA. The CDR3 is made up of 14 amino acids. Using reference TRBV7-3 and TRBJ2-2 for the parts outside the CDR3, the full variable domain is GAGVSQTPSNKVTEKGKYVELRCDPISGHTALYWYRQSLGQGPEFLIYFQGTGAADDSGLPNDRFFAVRPEGSVSTLKIQRTERGDSAVYLCASSPGAADRELFFGEGSRLTVL.

The chain employs TRBV19 and TRBJ2-5, with 7 bases that match TRBD1. Germline-derived CDR1 and CDR2 are LNHDA and SQIVND (reference sequence). The CDR3 loop spans 13 amino acids. V lost 8 bases, J lost 5 bases, and 8 bases stayed unmatched. The CDR3 coding sequence is TGTGCCAGTGCCAACAGGGGAGTGGAGACCCAGTACTTC. Translation gives CASANRGVETQYF.

The sample holds a few counts of this clone. The CDR3 DNA is TGTGCCAGCGAATCCGGGACTAGCGGGGGGGAGACCCAGTACTTC. This gives the protein CASESGTSGGETQYF. The V and J genes are TRBV2 and TRBJ2-5, with TRBD2 matching 15 bases. Germline trimming cut 8 bases from V and 5 bases from J; bases unmatched to any gene: 6. The length of the CDR3 is 15 residues. Germline V gene data show CDR1 as SNHLY and CDR2 as FYNNEI.

The chain is built from TRBV11-3 and TRBJ2-7; a weak D match, TRBD1 (6 bases). The V and J ends lost 3 bases and 3 bases respectively, with 12 bases between them. Germline V gives CDR1 SGHNT, CDR2 YENEEA. The CDR3 runs 14 residues. CDR3 in DNA: TGTGCCAGCAGCTTGTCAAGGGGGTTCTACGAGCAGTACTTC. Translated: CASSLSRGFYEQYF.

This clone was counted only a few times. The V and J genes are TRBV2 and TRBJ2-2; the match to TRBD1 covers 10 bases. The trim removed 8 bases at V and 5 bases at J, leaving 5 bases unmatched. CDR3 length equals 14 residues. Germline loops: CDR1 SNHLY, CDR2 FYNNEI. The CDR3 sequence: CASGGTGDTGELFF. As DNA, the CDR3 is TGTGCCAGCGGGGGGACAGGGGATACCGGGGAGCTGTTTTTT. The full variable domain, with the rest looked up from reference TRBV2 and TRBJ2-2, is EPEVTQTPSHQVTQMGQEVILRCVPISNHLYFYWYRQILGQKVEFLVSFYNNEISEKSEIFDDQFSVERPDGSNFTLKIRSTKLEDSAMYFCASGGTGDTGELFFGEGSRLTVL.

The rearrangement joins TRBV2 to TRBJ1-4; weak D call: TRBD1 (6 bases). CDR3 length: 15 amino acids. CDR1 and CDR2 (germline): SNHLY, FYNNEI. Trimming pared 2 bases from V and 5 bases from J, leaving 12 bases between. In DNA form, the CDR3 reads TGTGCCAGCAGTGAATGGGGCAGGGGAAATGAAAAACTGTTTTTT. Residues: CASSEWGRGNEKLFF.

The chain joins TRBV5-5 to TRBJ1-5; possible D gene TRBD1, 6 bases. V was cut by 0 bases and J by 1 base, with 8 bases left in between. The CDR3 is 15 amino acids. Germline V lookup: CDR1 SGHKS, CDR2 YYEKEE (reference sequence). The CDR3 loop is CASSLVGQSNQPQHF. CDR3 bases: TGTGCCAGCAGCTTGGTCGGACAGAGCAATCAGCCCCAGCATTTT.

The CDR3 protein is CASSAGQGYNEQFF. CDR3 in DNA: TGCGCCAGCAGCGCGGGCCAGGGGTACAATGAGCAGTTCTTC. This chain joins TRBV5-1 and TRBJ2-1, with D possibly matching TRBD1 (6 bases). V shed 4 bases and J shed 4 bases, with 12 bases lying between them. The germline CDR1 and CDR2 sequences are SGHRS and YFSETQ. The CDR3 contains 14 residues.